The clone carrying this T cell receptor beta chain has a single count. What it binds is unknown. This record comes from a study of beta chain features in type 1 diabetes. Every isolated RNA sample was fully reverse transcribed, so sequencing captured expressed TCRB transcripts. Profiling relied on immunoSEQ multiplex PCR, and the TCRdb table lists in-frame clones only, not all of them. The table lists hundreds of thousands of clones, roughly 15% of them singletons. The CDR3 sequence is 14 residues long. Per germline, CDR1 SGHAT and CDR2 FQNNGV. The V end was cut by 3 bases, the J end by 4 bases, with 11 bases between. Study-wide points: Patients with Type 1 diabetes showed moderately but significantly shorter TCRB CDR3s in all four CD4+ subsets.

Sequenced input: naive CD4+ T cells from blood. The genes are TRBV11-2 and TRBJ2-3, with D perhaps TRBD1 (5 bases). The TCR sequence derives from a man aged 18 to 30 with type 1 diabetes. For the CDR3, the DNA is TGTGCCAGCAGCTTCTCAGGGAACCCAGATACGCAGTATTTT. Its protein is CASSFSGNPDTQYF.